This T cell receptor (beta chain) was recorded in a study of cytomegalovirus exposure and HLA in healthy donors. CDR1 and CDR2 (germline): LNHDA, SQIVND (reference sequence). CDR3 length: 12 amino acids. V was pared by 9 bases and J by 5 bases, with 13 bases between. PCR employed 60 Vbeta and 13 Jbeta primers. Data came from immunoSEQ multiplex PCR; TCRdb stores just in-frame clones and leaves some out. In the table there are roughly 140,000 clones, roughly 80% of which are singletons. Findings and caveats of the study: Rates of TCR association differed by HLA locus in a later analysis, with DRB1 highest and HLA-C lowest.

This clone has just a few counts. No antigen is known for it. The sequence was obtained from a female donor in good health and CMV-seronegative. J is TRBJ1-1 and V is TRBV19, with a weak D call TRBD1 (6 bases). Material for sequencing was PBMCs. The CDR3 sequence: CASANRETEAFF. The CDR3 DNA follows: TGTGCCAGCGCGAACAGGGAAACTGAAGCTTTCTTT.